Listed below are T cell receptor beta chains from one sample, sequenced in a study of shared clonotypes between healthy human individuals. Profiling relied on immunoSEQ multiplex PCR, and the TCRdb table lists in-frame clones only, not all of them. The sample has some 2.1 million clones, approximately 95% seen once. Source material: naive CD4+ T cells sorted from blood. The source of these receptors is a man between 18 and 29 years old in good health. Both conserved end residues are part of each CDR3. A D gene is named only where the DNA matches it firmly. Size tells how often a clone was seen (once, few, many) or the class of an expanded clone, and some rows leave it out.

j_call	d_call	clone_size	v_call	cdr3_aa
TRBJ1-6	TRBD1	NA	TRBV7-9	CASSNDRGKRNSPLHF
TRBJ2-7	TRBD2	many	TRBV4-3	CASSQGPSGISYEQYF
TRBJ2-3	NA	NA	TRBV25-1	CASSDRGSGTDTQYF
TRBJ1-3	NA	NA	TRBV30	CAWTGGRTGNTIYF
TRBJ1-4	NA	NA	TRBV5-1	CASSLGGATNEKLFF
TRBJ2-1	NA	NA	TRBV6-7	CASSYSEGRQFF
TRBJ2-7	TRBD1	NA	TRBV7-2	CASSFLLGRGQYEQYF
TRBJ2-7	NA	NA	TRBV15	CATSRAGSYEQYF
TRBJ2-1	NA	NA	TRBV20-1	CSARFTEQFF
TRBJ2-1	TRBD1	few	TRBV5-1	CASSSGQGDNEQFF
TRBJ2-3	TRBD2	once	TRBV7-2	CASRPTSGGLGHF
TRBJ2-3	TRBD2	NA	TRBV18	CASSPTSGQSTDTQYF
TRBJ1-6	NA	NA	TRBV5-1	CASSFVGAKDSPLHF
TRBJ1-2	TRBD1	NA	TRBV4-1	CASSQVGGGPNYGYTF
TRBJ2-3	TRBD1	NA	TRBV25-1	CASTRTGDPTDTQYF
TRBJ2-3	TRBD1	NA	TRBV13	CASSFSGQLTDTQYF
TRBJ1-1	TRBD1	NA	TRBV5-6	CASSSEDRGRTEAFF
TRBJ2-5	TRBD1	once	TRBV5-1	CASSFGTDGETQYF
TRBJ2-7	NA	NA	TRBV2	CASKVGDLSYEQYF
TRBJ2-1	TRBD2	NA	TRBV11-3	CASSSEGSGNINEQFF
TRBJ1-2	NA	once	TRBV2	CASSEQGSYGYTF
TRBJ1-5	NA	NA	TRBV5-1	CASSFTGNQPQHF
TRBJ1-1	NA	NA	TRBV5-1	CASSLRGAGTEAFF
TRBJ1-6	NA	few	TRBV5-1	CASSPGEGNSPLHF
TRBJ2-7	TRBD1	NA	TRBV19	CASSIDRGSYEQYF
TRBJ1-5	NA	NA	TRBV6-1	CASSEPMGGSNQPQHF
TRBJ1-1	TRBD1	NA	TRBV16	CASSTQFTGAVEAFF
TRBJ2-3	NA	NA	TRBV6-4	CASSDRERAGTDTQYF
TRBJ1-1	NA	NA	TRBV28	CASSLETKEAFF
TRBJ1-6	NA	NA	TRBV14	CASSQEGLGGSPLHF
TRBJ1-5	NA	NA	TRBV4-3	CASSQDNSNQPQHF
TRBJ2-1	NA	NA	TRBV7-7	CASSLAPGLGYNEQFF
TRBJ2-7	TRBD2	NA	TRBV29-1	CSALGVRASGRAYEQYF
TRBJ2-6	NA	once	TRBV10-1	CASSGGSGANVLTF
TRBJ1-4	NA	NA	TRBV2	CASRFDGNEKLFF
TRBJ2-7	TRBD2	NA	TRBV4-1	CASSQAMGLAVYEQYF
TRBJ1-4	TRBD1	NA	TRBV9	CASSVGGQKEKLFF
TRBJ1-2	NA	NA	TRBV10-2	CASSARGDYGYTF
TRBJ2-2	TRBD1	once	TRBV2	CASQQGEIGELFF
TRBJ1-2	NA	NA	TRBV11-2	CASSLGTGLDYGYTF
TRBJ1-2	NA	NA	TRBV7-8	CASSPRFDTALNYGYTF
TRBJ2-1	TRBD1	NA	TRBV29-1	CSGVRRTGGRDEQFF
TRBJ2-7	NA	NA	TRBV11-2	CASSLTWVSYEQYF
TRBJ1-5	NA	NA	TRBV2	CASSVDLDQPQHF
TRBJ1-3	NA	NA	TRBV30	CAWTIGGGPGNTIYF
TRBJ1-1	TRBD1	NA	TRBV6-1	CASRDNRGLNTEAFF